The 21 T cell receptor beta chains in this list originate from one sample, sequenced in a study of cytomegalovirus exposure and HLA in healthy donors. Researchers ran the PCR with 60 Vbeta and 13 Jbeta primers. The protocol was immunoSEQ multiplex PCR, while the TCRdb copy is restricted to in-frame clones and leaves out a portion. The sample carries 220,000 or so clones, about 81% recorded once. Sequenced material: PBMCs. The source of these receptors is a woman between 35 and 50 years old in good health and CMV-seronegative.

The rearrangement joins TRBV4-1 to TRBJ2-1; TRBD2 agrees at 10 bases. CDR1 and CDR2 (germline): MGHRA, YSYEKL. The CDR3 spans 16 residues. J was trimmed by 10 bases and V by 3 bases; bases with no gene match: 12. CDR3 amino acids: CASSQVGLAVFGEQFF. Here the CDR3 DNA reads TGCGCCAGCAGCCAGGTCGGACTAGCGGTCTTTGGAGAGCAGTTCTTC.

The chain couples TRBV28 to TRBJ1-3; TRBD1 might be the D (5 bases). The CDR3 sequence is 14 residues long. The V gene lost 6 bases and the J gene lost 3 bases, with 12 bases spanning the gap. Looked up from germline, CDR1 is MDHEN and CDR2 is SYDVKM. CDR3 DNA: TGTGCCAGCAGCCAGACCCAGGGTGGAAACACCATATATTTT. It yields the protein CASSQTQGGNTIYF.

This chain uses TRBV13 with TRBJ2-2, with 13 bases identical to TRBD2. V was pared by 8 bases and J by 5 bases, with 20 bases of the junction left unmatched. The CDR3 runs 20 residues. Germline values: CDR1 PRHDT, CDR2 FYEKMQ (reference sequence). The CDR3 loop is CASGSRREPGLAGRTGELFF. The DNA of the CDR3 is TGTGCCAGCGGATCCCGGAGGGAGCCGGGACTAGCGGGACGGACCGGGGAGCTGTTTTTT.

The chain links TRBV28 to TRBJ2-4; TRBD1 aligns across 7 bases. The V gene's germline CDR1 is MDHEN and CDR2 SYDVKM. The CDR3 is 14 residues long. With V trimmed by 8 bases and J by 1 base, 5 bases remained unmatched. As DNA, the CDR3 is TGTGCCAGCTACGCGACAGGGGCCAAAAACATTCAGTACTTC. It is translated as CASYATGAKNIQYF.

CDR3 in DNA: TGTGCCAGCACCCTGGGGGGTCTCACCGGGGAGCTGTTTTTT. Amino acid sequence: CASTLGGLTGELFF. The gene calls are TRBV27 and TRBJ2-2; TRBD2 might be the D (6 bases). Between the trimmed V and J ends, which lost 7 bases and 4 bases, there was a span of 13 bases. The CDR3 has 14 residues. Germline CDR1 and CDR2: MNHEY and SMNVEV (reference sequence).

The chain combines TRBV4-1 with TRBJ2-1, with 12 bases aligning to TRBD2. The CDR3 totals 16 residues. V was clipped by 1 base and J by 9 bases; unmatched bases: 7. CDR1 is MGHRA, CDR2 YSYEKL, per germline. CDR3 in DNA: TGCGCCAGCAGCCAAGCGACTAGCGGGAGTAGGGGTGAGCAGTTCTTC. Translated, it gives CASSQATSGSRGEQFF.

The CDR3 spells CASRHDRVGANVLTF. DNA of the CDR3: TGTGCCAGCAGACACGACAGGGTCGGGGCCAACGTCCTGACTTTC. The J gene is TRBJ2-6, the V gene TRBV28; 7 positions match TRBD1. CDR1 is MDHEN and CDR2 is SYDVKM in the germline V gene. The CDR3 sequence is 15 residues long. V was pared by 6 bases and J by 4 bases, with 6 bases of the junction left unmatched.

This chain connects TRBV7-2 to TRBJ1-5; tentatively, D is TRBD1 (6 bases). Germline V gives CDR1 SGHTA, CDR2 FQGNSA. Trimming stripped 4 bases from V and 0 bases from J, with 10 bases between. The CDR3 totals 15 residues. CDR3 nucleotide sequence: TGTGCCAGCAGCTCGTACAGGGCTAGCAATCAGCCCCAGCATTTT. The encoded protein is CASSSYRASNQPQHF.

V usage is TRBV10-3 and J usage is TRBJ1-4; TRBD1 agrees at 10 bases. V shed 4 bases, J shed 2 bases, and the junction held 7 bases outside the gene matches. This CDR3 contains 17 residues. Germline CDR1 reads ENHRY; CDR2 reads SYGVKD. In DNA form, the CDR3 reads TGTGCCATCAGTGCATCCGGGACAGGGGTGACTAATGAAAAACTGTTTTTT. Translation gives CAISASGTGVTNEKLFF.

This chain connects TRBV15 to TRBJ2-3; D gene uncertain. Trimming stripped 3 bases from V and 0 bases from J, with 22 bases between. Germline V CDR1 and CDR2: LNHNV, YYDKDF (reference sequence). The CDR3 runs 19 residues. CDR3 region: CATSSPQLFIAESTDTQYF. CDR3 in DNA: TGTGCCACCAGCAGCCCCCAGCTGTTTATCGCGGAGAGCACAGATACGCAGTATTTT. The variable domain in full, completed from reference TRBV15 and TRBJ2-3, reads DAMVIQNPRYQVTQFGKPVTLSCSQTLNHNVMYWYQQKSSQAPKLLFHYYDKDFNNEADTPDNFQSRRPNTSFCFLDIRSPGLGDTAMYLCATSSPQLFIAESTDTQYFGPGTRLTVL.

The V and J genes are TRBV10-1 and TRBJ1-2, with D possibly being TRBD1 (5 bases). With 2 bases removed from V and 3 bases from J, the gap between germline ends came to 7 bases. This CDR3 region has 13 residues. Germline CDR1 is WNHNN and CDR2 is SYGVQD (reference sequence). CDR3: CASSERGDYGYTF. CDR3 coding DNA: TGCGCCAGCAGTGAGAGGGGTGACTATGGCTACACCTTC.

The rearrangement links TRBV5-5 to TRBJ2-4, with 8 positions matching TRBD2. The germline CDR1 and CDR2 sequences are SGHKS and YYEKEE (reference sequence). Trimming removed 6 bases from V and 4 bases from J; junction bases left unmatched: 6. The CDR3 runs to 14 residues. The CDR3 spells CASNMQRGKNIQYF. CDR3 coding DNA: TGTGCCAGCAACATGCAGCGGGGGAAAAACATTCAGTACTTC.

The CDR3 sequence: CASSYLYEQYF. The DNA of the CDR3 is TGTGCCAGCAGTTACCTCTACGAGCAGTACTTC. The gene calls are TRBV6-5 and TRBJ2-5; D call uncertain. The J call may be mistaken, given a closer DNA end match to TRBJ2-7. Germline V lookup: CDR1 MNHEY, CDR2 SVGAGI. The CDR3 consists of 11 residues.

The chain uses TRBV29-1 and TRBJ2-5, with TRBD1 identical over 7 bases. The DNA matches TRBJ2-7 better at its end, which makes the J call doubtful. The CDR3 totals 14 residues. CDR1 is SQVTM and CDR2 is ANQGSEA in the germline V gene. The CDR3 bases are TGCAGCGTGATGAGAGACAGGGCGCCCTACGAGCAGTACTTC. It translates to CSVMRDRAPYEQYF.

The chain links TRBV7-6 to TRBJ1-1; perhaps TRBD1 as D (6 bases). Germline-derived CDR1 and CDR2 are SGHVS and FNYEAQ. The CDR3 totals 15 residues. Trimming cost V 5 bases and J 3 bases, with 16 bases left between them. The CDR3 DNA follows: TGTGCCAGCAGCCTCGGGAACAGGGTCTACACTGAAGCTTTCTTT. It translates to CASSLGNRVYTEAFF.

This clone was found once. CDR3: CASSPRGADTQYF. CDR3 nucleotides: TGTGCCAGCAGCCCCAGGGGGGCAGATACGCAGTATTTT. This chain joins TRBV11-2 and TRBJ2-3, with D tentatively TRBD1 (7 bases). CDR1 is SGHAT, CDR2 FQNNGV, per germline. This CDR3 has 13 residues. The V gene lost 5 bases and the J gene lost 4 bases, with 10 bases spanning the gap.

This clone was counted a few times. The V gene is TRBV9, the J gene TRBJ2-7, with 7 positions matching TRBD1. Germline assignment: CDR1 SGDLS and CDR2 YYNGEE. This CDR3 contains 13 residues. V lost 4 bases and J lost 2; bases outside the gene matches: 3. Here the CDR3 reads CASSSGTAYEQYF. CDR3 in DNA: TGTGCCAGCAGCTCCGGGACAGCCTACGAGCAGTACTTC.

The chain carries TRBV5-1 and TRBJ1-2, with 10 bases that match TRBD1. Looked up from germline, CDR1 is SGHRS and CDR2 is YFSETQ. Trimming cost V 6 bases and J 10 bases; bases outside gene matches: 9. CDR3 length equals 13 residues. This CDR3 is CASMGTGEFDYTF. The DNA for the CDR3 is TGCGCCAGCATGGGGACAGGGGAGTTTGACTACACCTTC.

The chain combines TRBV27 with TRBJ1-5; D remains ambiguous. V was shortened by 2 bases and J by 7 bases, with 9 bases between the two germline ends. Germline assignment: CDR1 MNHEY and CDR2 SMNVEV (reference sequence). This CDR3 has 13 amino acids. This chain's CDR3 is CASSLEAGQPQHF. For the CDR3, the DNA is TGTGCCAGCAGTTTAGAGGCGGGCCAGCCCCAGCATTTT.

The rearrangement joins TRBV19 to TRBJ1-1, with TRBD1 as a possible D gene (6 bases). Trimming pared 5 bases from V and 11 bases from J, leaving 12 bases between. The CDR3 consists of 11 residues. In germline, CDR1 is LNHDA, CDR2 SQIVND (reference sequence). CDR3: CASSLNRDAFF. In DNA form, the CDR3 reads TGTGCCAGTAGTTTGAACAGGGATGCTTTCTTT.

The chain's CDR3 is CASSDGSSAEAFF. DNA for the CDR3: TGTGCCAGCAGTGATGGGTCAAGCGCTGAAGCTTTCTTT. The V gene is TRBV2, the J gene TRBJ1-1; D gene unclear. Looked up from germline, CDR1 is SNHLY and CDR2 is FYNNEI. V shed 3 bases and J shed 6 bases, with 11 bases lying between them. This CDR3 has 13 residues.